Presented here are 2 T cell receptor beta chains from one specimen sequenced in a study of regulatory T cells in long-lasting Graves disease. Assembly of TCR beta libraries relied on iRepertoire HTBI primers together with Arm-PCR of CDR3 regions. A single record per CDR3 protein comes from TCRdb applying MiXCR to the multiplex PCR reads. The sample lists about 470,000 distinct CDR3 sequences; roughly 21% were seen once. Regarding time point: persistent/refractory GD, antithyroid drugs over 5 years with positive TRAb. After RNA was extracted from PBMCs, the TCR library was made from it. The sequenced sample was peripheral blood mononuclear cells (PBMCs), obtained when the disease was refractory, from a patient treated with antithyroid drugs. Source of these receptors: a female donor with Graves disease.

V usage is TRBV5-6 and J usage is TRBJ2-5; the D is unclear. CDR1 is SGHDT and CDR2 is YYEEEE in the germline V gene. The CDR3 totals 12 residues. V was clipped by 3 bases and J by 7 bases, with 10 bases between them. The DNA for the CDR3 is TGTGCCAGCAGCTCCCCGGCCGGGACCCAGTACTTC. Protein product: CASSSPAGTQYF.

This clonotype was picked up many times. The chain is built from TRBV28 and TRBJ2-7, with 7 nucleotides matching TRBD1. Germline CDR1 MDHEN, CDR2 SYDVKM. V shed 4 bases, J shed 12 bases, and the junction held 6 bases outside the gene matches. This CDR3 is built from 11 residues. The CDR3 nucleotides read TGTGCCAGCAGTTCCAAACAGGGGTCGTACTTC. This translates into CASSSKQGSYF. The variable domain in full, with the rest retrieved from reference TRBV28 and TRBJ2-7, is DVKVTQSSRYLVKRTGEKVFLECVQDMDHENMFWYRQDPGLGLRLIYFSYDVKMKEKGDIPEGYSVSREKKERFSLILESASTNQTSMYLCASSSKQGSYFGPGTRLTVT.